Following are 2 T cell receptor beta chains from one sample sequenced in a study of blood T cell repertoires in COVID-19. TCRdb's table, derived via immunoSEQ multiplex PCR, lists solely in-frame clones and lacks some. The table includes 300,000 to 350,000 clones, 75% to 90% detected once. Specimen: PBMCs or T cells enriched from blood (not recorded which). These receptors all stem from a man younger than 45 who had recovered from COVID-19.

The chain has TRBV2 and TRBJ2-7; D may be TRBD1 (5 bases). This CDR3 spans 14 amino acids. Germline assignment: CDR1 SNHLY and CDR2 FYNNEI. Trimming removed 6 bases from V and 2 bases from J, with 14 bases in between. The CDR3: CASSSQGRAYEQYF. The CDR3 DNA sequence: TGTGCCAGCAGCTCCCAGGGAAGGGCCTACGAGCAGTACTTC. The full variable domain, completed using reference TRBV2 and TRBJ2-7, is EPEVTQTPSHQVTQMGQEVILRCVPISNHLYFYWYRQILGQKVEFLVSFYNNEISEKSEIFDDQFSVERPDGSNFTLKIRSTKLEDSAMYFCASSSQGRAYEQYFGPGTRLTVT.

This clone appeared once. This chain connects TRBV6-5 to TRBJ1-2; 7 nucleotides line up with TRBD1. The germline V gene encodes CDR1 MNHEY and CDR2 SVGAGI. The CDR3 contains 12 residues. Losses at the gene ends were 10 bases for V and 4 bases for J; bases not matched to a gene: 6. The CDR3 sequence is CAITGAAYGYTF. Here the CDR3 DNA reads TGTGCCATTACAGGGGCTGCCTATGGCTACACCTTC.